This T cell receptor (beta chain) was captured by sequencing in a study of cytomegalovirus exposure and HLA in healthy donors. Worth noting for this clone: The antigen is undetermined.

The CDR3 totals 13 residues. V lost 7 bases to trimming and J lost 4 bases, with 13 bases between them. Germline assignment: CDR1 GTSNPN and CDR2 SVGIG (reference sequence). Study conclusions and caveats: The listing of fewer than 200 TCR beta chains classed them as cytomegalovirus-associated. A few of the chains that were CMV-associated were confirmed in vitro to be specific for CMV antigens. It was found in a later analysis that first-cohort TCR clusters tended to co-occur in the 100 to 150 validation repertoires.

Clones were sequenced by immunoSEQ multiplex PCR, and TCRdb holds only the in-frame ones, with some missing. The sample carries approximately 98,000 clones, 70% to 90% recorded once. The origin of this receptor is a young woman in good health and CMV-seronegative. The sequenced material came from PBMCs. V gene TRBV30 combines with J gene TRBJ2-2; D might be TRBD1 (6 bases). CDR3 nucleotides: TGTGCCTCCCACAGGGAAGGCACCGGGGAGCTGTTTTTT. Translating it yields CASHREGTGELFF. The full variable domain, with the rest looked up from reference TRBV30 and TRBJ2-2, is SQTIHQWPATLVQPVGSPLSLECTVEGTSNPNLYWYRQAAGRGLQLLFYSVGIGQISSEVPQNLSASRPQDRQFILSSKKLLLSDSGFYLCASHREGTGELFFGEGSRLTVL.